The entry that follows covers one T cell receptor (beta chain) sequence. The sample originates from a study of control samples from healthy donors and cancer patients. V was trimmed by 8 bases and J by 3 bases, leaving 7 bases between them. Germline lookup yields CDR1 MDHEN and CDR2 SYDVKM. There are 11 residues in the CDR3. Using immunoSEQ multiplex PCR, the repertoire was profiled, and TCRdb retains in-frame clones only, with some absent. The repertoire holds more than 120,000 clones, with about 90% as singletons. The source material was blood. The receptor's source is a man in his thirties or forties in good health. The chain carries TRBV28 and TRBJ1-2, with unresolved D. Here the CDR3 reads CASLSDYGYTF. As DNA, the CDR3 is TGTGCCAGCTTGAGTGACTATGGCTACACCTTC.